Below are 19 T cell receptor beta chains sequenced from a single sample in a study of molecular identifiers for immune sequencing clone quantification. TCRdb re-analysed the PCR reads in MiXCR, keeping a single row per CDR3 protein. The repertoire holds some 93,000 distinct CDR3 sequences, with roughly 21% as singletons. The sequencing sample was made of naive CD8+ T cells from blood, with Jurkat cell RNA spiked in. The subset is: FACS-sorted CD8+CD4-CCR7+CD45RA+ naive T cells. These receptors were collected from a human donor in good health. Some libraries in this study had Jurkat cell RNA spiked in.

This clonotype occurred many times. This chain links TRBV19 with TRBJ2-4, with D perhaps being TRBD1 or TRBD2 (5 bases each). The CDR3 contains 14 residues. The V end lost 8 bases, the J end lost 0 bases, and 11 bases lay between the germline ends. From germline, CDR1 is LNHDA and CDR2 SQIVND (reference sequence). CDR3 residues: CASWDDSAKNIQYF. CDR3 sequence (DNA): TGTGCCAGTTGGGACGATTCAGCCAAAAACATTCAGTACTTC. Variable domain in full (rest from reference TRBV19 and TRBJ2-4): DGGITQSPKYLFRKEGQNVTLSCEQNLNHDAMYWYRQDPGQGLRLIYYSQIVNDFQKGDIAEGYSVSREKKESFPLTVTSAQKNPTAFYLCASWDDSAKNIQYFGAGTRLSVL.

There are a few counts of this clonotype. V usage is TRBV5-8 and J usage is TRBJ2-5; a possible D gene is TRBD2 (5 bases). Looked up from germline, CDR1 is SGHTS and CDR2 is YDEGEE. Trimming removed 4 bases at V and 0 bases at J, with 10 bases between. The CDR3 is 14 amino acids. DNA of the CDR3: TGTGCCAGCAGCCCGGACGGGAACCAAGAGACCCAGTACTTC. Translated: CASSPDGNQETQYF.

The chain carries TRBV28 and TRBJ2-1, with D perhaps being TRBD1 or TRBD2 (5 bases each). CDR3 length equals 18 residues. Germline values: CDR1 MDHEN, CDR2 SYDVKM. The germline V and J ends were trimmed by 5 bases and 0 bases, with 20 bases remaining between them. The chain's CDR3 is CASSPPSGRRSSYNEQFF. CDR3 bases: TGTGCCAGCAGTCCTCCCTCGGGGCGGCGGAGCTCCTACAATGAGCAGTTCTTC.

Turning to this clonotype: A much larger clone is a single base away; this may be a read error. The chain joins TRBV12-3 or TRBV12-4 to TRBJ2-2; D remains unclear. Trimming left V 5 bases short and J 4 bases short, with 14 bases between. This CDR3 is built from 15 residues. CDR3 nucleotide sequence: TGTGCCAGCAGTCCCGCTGGGCCGAGCACCGGGGAGCTGTTTTTT. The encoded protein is CASSPAGPSTGELFF.

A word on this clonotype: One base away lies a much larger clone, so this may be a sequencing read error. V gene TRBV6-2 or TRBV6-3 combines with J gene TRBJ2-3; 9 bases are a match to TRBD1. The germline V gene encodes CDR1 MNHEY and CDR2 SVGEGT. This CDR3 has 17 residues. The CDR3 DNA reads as TGTGTCAGCAGTTACCTGGCGACAGGGGGTGGTACAGATACGCAGTATTTT. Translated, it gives CVSSYLATGGGTDTQYF.

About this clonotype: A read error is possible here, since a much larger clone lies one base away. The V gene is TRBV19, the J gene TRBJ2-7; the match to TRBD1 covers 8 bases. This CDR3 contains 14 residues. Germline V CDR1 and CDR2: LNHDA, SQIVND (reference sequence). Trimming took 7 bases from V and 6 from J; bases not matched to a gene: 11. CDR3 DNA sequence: TGTGCCAGTACCCCGACAGGGGCGACGGGCGAGCAGTACTTC. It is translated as CASTPTGATGEQYF. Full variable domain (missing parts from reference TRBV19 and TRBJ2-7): DGGITQSPKYLFRKEGQNVTLSCEQNLNHDAMYWYRQDPGQGLRLIYYSQIVNDFQKGDIAEGYSVSREKKESFPLTVTSAQKNPTAFYLCASTPTGATGEQYFGPGTRLTVT.

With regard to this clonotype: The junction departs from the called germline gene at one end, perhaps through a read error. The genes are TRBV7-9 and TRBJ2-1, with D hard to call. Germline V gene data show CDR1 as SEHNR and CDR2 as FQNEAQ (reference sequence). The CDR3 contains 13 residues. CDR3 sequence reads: CASSFPEYNEQSF. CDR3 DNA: TGTGCCAGCAGCTTTCCTGAATACAATGAGCAGTCCTTC.

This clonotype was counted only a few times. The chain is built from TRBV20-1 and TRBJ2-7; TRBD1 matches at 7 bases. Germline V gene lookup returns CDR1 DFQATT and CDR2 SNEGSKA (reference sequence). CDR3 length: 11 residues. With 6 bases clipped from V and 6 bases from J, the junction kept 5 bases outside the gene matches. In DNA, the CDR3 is TGCAGTGCATGGACAGGTGGCGAGCAGTACTTC. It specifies CSAWTGGEQYF.

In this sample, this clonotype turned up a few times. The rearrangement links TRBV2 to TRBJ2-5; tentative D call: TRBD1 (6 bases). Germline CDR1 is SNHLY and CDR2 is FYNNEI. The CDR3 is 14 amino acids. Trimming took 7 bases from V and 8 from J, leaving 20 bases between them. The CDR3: CASIGQTSYETQYF. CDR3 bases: TGTGCCAGCATCGGACAGACGTCTTACGAAACCCAGTACTTC.

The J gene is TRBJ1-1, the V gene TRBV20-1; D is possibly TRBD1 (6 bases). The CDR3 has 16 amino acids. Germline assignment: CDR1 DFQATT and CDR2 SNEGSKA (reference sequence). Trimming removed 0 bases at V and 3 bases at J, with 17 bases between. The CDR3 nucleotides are TGCAGTGCTAGAGATTCCGGACAGCCGGAGGACACTGAAGCTTTCTTT. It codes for CSARDSGQPEDTEAFF.

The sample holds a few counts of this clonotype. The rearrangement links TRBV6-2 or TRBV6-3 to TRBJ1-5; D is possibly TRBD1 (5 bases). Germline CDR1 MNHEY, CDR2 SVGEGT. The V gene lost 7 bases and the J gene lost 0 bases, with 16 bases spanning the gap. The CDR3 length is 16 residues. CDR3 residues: CASTYDSPYSNQPQHF. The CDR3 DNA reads TGTGCCAGCACATACGACAGCCCTTATAGCAATCAGCCCCAGCATTTT.

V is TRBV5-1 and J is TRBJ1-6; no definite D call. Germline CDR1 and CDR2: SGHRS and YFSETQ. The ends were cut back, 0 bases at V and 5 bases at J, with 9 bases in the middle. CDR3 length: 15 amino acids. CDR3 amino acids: CASSLAPGNNSPLHF. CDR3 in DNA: TGCGCCAGCAGCTTGGCTCCGGGAAATAATTCACCCCTCCACTTT.

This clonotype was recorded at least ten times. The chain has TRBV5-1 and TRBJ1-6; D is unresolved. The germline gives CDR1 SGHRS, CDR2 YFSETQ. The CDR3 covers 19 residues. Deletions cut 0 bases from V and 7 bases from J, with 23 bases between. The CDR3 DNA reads TGCGCCAGCAGCTTGGCTGGATTTGAGCCGGACGGATTAAATTCACCCCTCCACTTT. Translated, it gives CASSLAGFEPDGLNSPLHF.

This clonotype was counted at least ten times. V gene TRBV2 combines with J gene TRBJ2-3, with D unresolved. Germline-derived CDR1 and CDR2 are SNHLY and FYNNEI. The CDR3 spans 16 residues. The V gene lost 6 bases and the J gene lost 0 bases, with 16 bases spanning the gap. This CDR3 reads CASSPISLTSTDTQYF. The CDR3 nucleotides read TGTGCCAGCAGCCCCATAAGCCTGACTAGCACAGATACGCAGTATTTT.

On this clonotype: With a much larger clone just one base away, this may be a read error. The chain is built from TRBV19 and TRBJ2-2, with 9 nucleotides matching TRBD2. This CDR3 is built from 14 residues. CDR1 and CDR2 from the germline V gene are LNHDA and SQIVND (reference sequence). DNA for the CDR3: TGTGCCAGCGCAACTAGCGGGTACACCGGGGAGCTGATTTTT. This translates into CASATSGYTGELIF.

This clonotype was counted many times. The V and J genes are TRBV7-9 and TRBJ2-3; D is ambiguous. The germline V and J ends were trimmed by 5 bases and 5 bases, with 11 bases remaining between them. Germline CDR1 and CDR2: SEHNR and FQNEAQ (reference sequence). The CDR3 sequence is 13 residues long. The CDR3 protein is CASSVGLRDTQYF. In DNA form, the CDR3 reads TGTGCCAGCAGCGTCGGGTTGAGAGATACGCAGTATTTT.

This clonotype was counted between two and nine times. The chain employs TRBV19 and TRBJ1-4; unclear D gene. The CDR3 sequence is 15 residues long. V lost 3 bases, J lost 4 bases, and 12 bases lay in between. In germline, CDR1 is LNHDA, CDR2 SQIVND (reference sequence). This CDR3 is CASSIRTGINEKLFF. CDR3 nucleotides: TGTGCCAGTAGTATCCGGACGGGTATTAATGAAAAACTGTTTTTT.

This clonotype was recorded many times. The CDR3 DNA follows: TGTGCTAGTGGTTTGGTGGTCGGCAGCTTATCGAACACTGAAGCTTTCTTT. Translated, it gives CASGLVVGSLSNTEAFF. The chain carries TRBV12-5 and TRBJ1-1; D is unresolved. The CDR3 contains 17 residues. Germline V gene sequence: CDR1 LGHNT, CDR2 FRNRAP. Between the trimmed V and J ends, which lost 0 bases and 1 base, there was a span of 15 bases.

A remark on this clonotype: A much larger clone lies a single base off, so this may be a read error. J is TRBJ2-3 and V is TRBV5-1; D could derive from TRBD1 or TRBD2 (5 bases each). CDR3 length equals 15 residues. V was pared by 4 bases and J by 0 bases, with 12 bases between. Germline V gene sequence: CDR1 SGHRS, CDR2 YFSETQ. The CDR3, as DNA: TGCGCCAGCAGCCCGGGGCCCGCCAGCACAGATACGCAGTATTTT. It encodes CASSPGPASTDTQYF. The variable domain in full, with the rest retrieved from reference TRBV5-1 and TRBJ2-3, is KAGVTQTPRYLIKTRGQQVTLSCSPISGHRSVSWYQQTPGQGLQFLFEYFSETQRNKGNFPGRFSGRQFSNSRSEMNVSTLELGDSALYLCASSPGPASTDTQYFGPGTRLTVL.